The 6 T cell receptor beta chains in this list originate from one sample, sequenced in a study of T and B cells in COVID-19 patients. Blood genomic DNA input for TRB amplification was 250-500 ng. TRB rearrangements were amplified by multiplex PCR with BIOMED2 TRB-A/B primers. In TCRdb, the multiplex PCR reads were re-called with MiXCR into one record per CDR3 protein. This table has about 11,000 distinct CDR3 sequences, roughly a third appearing once. What was sequenced was blood. The receptors shown here come from a human donor with active COVID-19.

The chain employs TRBV20-1 and TRBJ2-1, with 12 bases identical to TRBD2. CDR1 and CDR2 (germline): DFQATT, SNEGSKA (reference sequence). V gave up 6 bases and J gave up 4 bases; unmatched junction bases: 10. The CDR3 runs 16 residues. CDR3 coding DNA: TGCAGTGCCGCCCCTACTAGCGGGGGGCCTTACAATGAGCAGTTCTTC. Residues: CSAAPTSGGPYNEQFF.

Here the CDR3 DNA reads TGTGCCACCAGTGAGGGAACAGGGGTTTTAACCGGGGAGCTGTTTTTT. Translated, it gives CATSEGTGVLTGELFF. The V and J genes are TRBV24-1 and TRBJ2-2; 7 nucleotides line up with TRBD1. Germline CDR1 reads KGHDR; CDR2 reads SFDVKD. V shed 4 bases, J shed 5 bases, and the junction held 9 bases outside the gene matches. CDR3 length: 16 residues.

Within the sample, this clonotype is medium-sized (0.01 to 0.1%). The chain carries TRBV7-6 and TRBJ2-3; D remains unclear. V lost 5 bases and J 5 bases, leaving 11 bases between the germline ends. The germline V gene encodes CDR1 SGHVS and CDR2 FNYEAQ. The CDR3 is 13 amino acids. CDR3 region: CASSPRSGDTQYF. DNA of the CDR3: TGTGCCAGCAGCCCTCGTAGTGGAGATACGCAGTATTTT. Full variable domain (missing parts from reference TRBV7-6 and TRBJ2-3): GAGVSQSPRYKVTKRGQDVALRCDPISGHVSLYWYRQALGQGPEFLTYFNYEAQQDKSGLPNDRFSAERPEGSISTLTIQRTEQRDSAMYRCASSPRSGDTQYFGPGTRLTVL.

The V and J genes are TRBV5-6 and TRBJ2-2; possibly TRBD1 or TRBD2 for D (6 bases each). Germline V CDR1 and CDR2: SGHDT, YYEEEE. The length of the CDR3 is 16 residues. Trimming pared 4 bases from V and 9 bases from J, leaving 22 bases between. CDR3 sequence: CASSPAGRGQTWELFF. CDR3 sequence (DNA): TGTGCCAGCAGCCCGGCAGGGCGGGGACAAACCTGGGAGCTGTTTTTT.

This clonotype is categorized as medium-sized. CDR3 DNA sequence: TGTGCCAGCAGTGAGCGGGGACTTCAAGAGACCCAGTACTTC. Amino acids: CASSERGLQETQYF. The gene calls are TRBV12-3 or TRBV12-4 and TRBJ2-5; the match to TRBD2 covers 7 bases. This CDR3 region has 14 residues. V gave up 5 bases and J gave up 2 bases; unmatched junction bases: 5.

The J gene is TRBJ1-4, the V gene TRBV27; TRBD1 is a possible D gene (5 bases). CDR1 is MNHEY, CDR2 SMNVEV, per germline (reference sequence). The CDR3 spans 15 residues. The V gene lost 5 bases and the J gene lost 5 bases, with 15 bases spanning the gap. CDR3 nucleotides: TGTGCCAGCAGTCCATCGACAGTTACCAATGAAAAACTGTTTTTT. Its translation: CASSPSTVTNEKLFF. The variable domain in full, with the rest retrieved from reference TRBV27 and TRBJ1-4, is EAQVTQNPRYLITVTGKKLTVTCSQNMNHEYMSWYRQDPGLGLRQIYYSMNVEVTDKGDVPEGYKVSRKEKRNFPLILESPSPNQTSLYFCASSPSTVTNEKLFFGSGTQLSVL.